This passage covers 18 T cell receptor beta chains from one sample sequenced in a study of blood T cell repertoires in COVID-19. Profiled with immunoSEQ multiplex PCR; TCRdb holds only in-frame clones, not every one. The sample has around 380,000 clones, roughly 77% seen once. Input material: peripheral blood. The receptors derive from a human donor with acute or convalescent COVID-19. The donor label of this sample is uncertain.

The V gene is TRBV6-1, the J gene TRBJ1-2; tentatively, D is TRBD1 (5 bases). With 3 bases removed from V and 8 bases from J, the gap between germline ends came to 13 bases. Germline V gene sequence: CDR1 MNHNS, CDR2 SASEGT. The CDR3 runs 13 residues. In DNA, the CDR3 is TGTGCCAGCAGTGATTATCAGGGAGGAGGCTACACCTTC. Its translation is CASSDYQGGGYTF.

CDR3 residues: CASSPLPKTASNTGELFF. As DNA, the CDR3 is TGTGCCAGCTCACCCCTACCTAAGACAGCTTCGAACACCGGGGAGCTGTTTTTT. The chain is built from TRBV18 and TRBJ2-2; D possibly corresponds to TRBD1 (5 bases). With 3 bases removed from V and 0 bases from J, the gap between germline ends came to 17 bases. The CDR3 has 18 residues. The germline V gene has CDR1 KGHSH and CDR2 LQKENI.

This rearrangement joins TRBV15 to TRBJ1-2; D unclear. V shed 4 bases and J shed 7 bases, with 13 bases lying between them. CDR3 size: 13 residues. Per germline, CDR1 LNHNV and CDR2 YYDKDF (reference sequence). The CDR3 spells CATSTRTRSGYTF. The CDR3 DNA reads TGTGCCACCAGCACCCGGACTCGCTCTGGCTACACCTTC. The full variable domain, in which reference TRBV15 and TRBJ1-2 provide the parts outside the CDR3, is DAMVIQNPRYQVTQFGKPVTLSCSQTLNHNVMYWYQQKSSQAPKLLFHYYDKDFNNEADTPDNFQSRRPNTSFCFLDIRSPGLGDTAMYLCATSTRTRSGYTFGSGTRLTVV.

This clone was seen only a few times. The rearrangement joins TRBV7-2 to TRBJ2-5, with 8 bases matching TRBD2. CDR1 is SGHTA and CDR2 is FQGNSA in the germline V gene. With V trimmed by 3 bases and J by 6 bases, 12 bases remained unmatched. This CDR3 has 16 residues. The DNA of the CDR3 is TGTGCCAGCAGCTTCTCCTCGCGGGGGGAGTCGAAGACCCAGTACTTC. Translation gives CASSFSSRGESKTQYF.

Written as DNA, the CDR3 is TGTGCCAGCAGTTTACCGGGACAGAGGTCCTATGGCTACACCTTC. Translation: CASSLPGQRSYGYTF. V usage is TRBV6-6 and J usage is TRBJ1-2; 7 nucleotides line up with TRBD1. Trimming at V came to 4 bases and at J to 4 bases, leaving 9 bases not matched to a gene. The CDR3 is made up of 15 amino acids. CDR1 and CDR2 (germline): MNHNY, SVGAGI (reference sequence).

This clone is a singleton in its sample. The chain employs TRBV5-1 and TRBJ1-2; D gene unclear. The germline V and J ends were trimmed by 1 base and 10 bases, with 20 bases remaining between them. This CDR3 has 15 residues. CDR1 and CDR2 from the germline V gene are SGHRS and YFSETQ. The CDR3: CASSLLVGGDGAYTF. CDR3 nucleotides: TGCGCCAGCAGCTTGCTTGTCGGCGGAGACGGAGCCTACACCTTC.

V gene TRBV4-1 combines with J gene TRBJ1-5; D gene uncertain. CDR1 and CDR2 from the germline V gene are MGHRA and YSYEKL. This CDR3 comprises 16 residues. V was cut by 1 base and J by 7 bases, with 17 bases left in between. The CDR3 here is CASSQVLQPGWQPQHF. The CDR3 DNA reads TGCGCCAGCAGCCAAGTCTTACAGCCTGGGTGGCAGCCCCAGCATTTT.

CDR3 nucleotide sequence: TGTGCCACCCTGAGGCCGGCTGAAGCTTTCTTT. It translates to CATLRPAEAFF. The V gene is TRBV2, the J gene TRBJ1-1; unclear D gene. Germline lookup yields CDR1 SNHLY and CDR2 FYNNEI. The CDR3 runs 11 residues. The V end was cut by 10 bases, the J end by 6 bases, with 12 bases between.

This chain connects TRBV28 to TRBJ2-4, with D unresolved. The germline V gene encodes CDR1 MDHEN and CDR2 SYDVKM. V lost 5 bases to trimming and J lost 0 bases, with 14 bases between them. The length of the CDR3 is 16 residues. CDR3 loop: CASSPKQTTAKNIQYF. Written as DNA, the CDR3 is TGTGCCAGCAGTCCTAAACAGACAACAGCCAAAAACATTCAGTACTTC.

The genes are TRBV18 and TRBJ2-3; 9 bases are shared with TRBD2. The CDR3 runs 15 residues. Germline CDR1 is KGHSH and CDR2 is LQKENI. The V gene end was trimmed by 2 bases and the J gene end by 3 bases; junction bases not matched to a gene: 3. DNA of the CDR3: TGTGCCAGCTCACCAAGGGCGGGAGGGACAGATACGCAGTATTTT. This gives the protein CASSPRAGGTDTQYF.

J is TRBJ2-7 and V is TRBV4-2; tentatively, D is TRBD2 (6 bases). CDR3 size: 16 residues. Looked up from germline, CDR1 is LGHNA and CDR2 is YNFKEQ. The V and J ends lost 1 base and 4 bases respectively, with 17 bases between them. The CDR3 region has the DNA TGTGCCAGCAGCCAAGGCGGAGGGCGGGGAATGTACGAGCAGTACTTC. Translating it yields CASSQGGGRGMYEQYF.

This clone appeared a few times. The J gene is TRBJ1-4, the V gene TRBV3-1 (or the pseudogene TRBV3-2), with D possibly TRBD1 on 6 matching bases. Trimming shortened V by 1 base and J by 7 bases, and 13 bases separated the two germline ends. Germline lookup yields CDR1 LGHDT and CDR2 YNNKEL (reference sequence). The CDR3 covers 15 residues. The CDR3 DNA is TGTGCCAGCAGCCAAGGGGGGGGCTTAGCTGAAAAACTGTTTTTT. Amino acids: CASSQGGGLAEKLFF.

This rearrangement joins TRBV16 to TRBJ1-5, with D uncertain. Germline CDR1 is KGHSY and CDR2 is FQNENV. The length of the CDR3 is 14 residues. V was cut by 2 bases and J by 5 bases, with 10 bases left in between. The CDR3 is CASSQKSSHQPQHF. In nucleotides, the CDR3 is TGTGCCAGCAGCCAAAAGTCGAGCCATCAGCCCCAGCATTTT.

CDR3 in amino acids: CASSSTGSGYTF. CDR3 in DNA: TGTGCCAGCAGCTCCACAGGGAGTGGCTACACCTTC. The chain combines TRBV11-2 with TRBJ1-2; perhaps TRBD1 as D (6 bases). The CDR3 covers 12 residues. Between the trimmed V and J ends, which lost 4 bases and 7 bases, there was a span of 10 bases. Looked up from germline, CDR1 is SGHAT and CDR2 is FQNNGV.

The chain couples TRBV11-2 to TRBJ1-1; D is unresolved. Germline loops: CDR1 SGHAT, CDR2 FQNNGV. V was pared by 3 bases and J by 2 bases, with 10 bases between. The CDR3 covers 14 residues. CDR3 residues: CASSFGELNTEAFF. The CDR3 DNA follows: TGTGCCAGCAGCTTTGGGGAGCTTAACACTGAAGCTTTCTTT.

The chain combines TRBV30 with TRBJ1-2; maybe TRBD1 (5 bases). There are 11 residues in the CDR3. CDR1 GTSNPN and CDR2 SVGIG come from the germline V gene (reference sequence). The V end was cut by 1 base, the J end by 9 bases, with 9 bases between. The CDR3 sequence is CAWSGGRSYTF. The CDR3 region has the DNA TGTGCCTGGAGTGGGGGCAGGAGCTACACCTTC.

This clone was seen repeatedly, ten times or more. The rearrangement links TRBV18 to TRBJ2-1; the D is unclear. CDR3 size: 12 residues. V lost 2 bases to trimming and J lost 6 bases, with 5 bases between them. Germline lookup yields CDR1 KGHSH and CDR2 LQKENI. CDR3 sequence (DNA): TGTGCCAGCTCACCAAACAGCAATGAGCAGTTCTTC. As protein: CASSPNSNEQFF.

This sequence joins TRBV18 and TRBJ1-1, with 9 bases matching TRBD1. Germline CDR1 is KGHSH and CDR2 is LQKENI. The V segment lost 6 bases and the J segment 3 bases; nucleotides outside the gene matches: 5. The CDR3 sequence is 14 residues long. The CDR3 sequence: CASSRDRADTEAFF. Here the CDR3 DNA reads TGTGCCAGCTCCAGGGACAGGGCGGACACTGAAGCTTTCTTT. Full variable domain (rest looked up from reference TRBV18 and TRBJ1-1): NAGVMQNPRHLVRRRGQEARLRCSPMKGHSHVYWYRQLPEEGLKFMVYLQKENIIDESGMPKERFSAEFPKEGPSILRIQQVVRGDSAAYFCASSRDRADTEAFFGQGTRLTVV.